This TCR beta chain was captured in a study of blood T cell repertoires in COVID-19. Background on the study: Both acute and convalescent COVID-19 samples were obtained from the United States, Italy and Spain. From T cells, B-cell-depleted T cells, or PBMCs came the material, which was cDNA or gDNA.

V gave up 1 base and J gave up 1 base, with 10 bases separating them. Germline V gene sequence: CDR1 MGHRA, CDR2 YSYEKL. This CDR3 has 15 residues. The protocol was immunoSEQ multiplex PCR, while the TCRdb copy is restricted to in-frame clones and leaves out a portion. Counted here are about 260,000 clones, around 86% occurring once; the ten biggest clones make up about 1.6%. The receptor was derived from a middle-aged woman who had recovered from COVID-19. This chain uses TRBV4-1 with TRBJ1-1, with D perhaps TRBD1 (6 bases). Sequencing was done on a sample of peripheral blood. DNA of the CDR3: TGCGCCAGCAGCCAAGCAGGGGCTCGGAACACTGAAGCTTTCTTT. Protein product: CASSQAGARNTEAFF.